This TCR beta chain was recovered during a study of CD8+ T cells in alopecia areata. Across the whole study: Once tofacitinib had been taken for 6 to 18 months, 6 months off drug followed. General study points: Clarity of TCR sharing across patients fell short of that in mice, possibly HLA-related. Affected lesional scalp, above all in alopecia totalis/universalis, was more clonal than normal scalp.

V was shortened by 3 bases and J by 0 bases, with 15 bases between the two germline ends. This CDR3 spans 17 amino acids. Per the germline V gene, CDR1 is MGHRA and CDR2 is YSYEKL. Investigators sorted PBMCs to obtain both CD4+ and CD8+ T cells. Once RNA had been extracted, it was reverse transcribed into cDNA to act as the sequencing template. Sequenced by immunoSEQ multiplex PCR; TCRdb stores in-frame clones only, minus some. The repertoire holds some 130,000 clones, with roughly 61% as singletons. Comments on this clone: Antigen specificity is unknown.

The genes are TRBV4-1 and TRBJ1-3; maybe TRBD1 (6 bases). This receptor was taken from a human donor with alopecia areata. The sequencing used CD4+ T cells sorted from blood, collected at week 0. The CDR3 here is CASSHRRGGSSGNTIYF. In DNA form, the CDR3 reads TGCGCCAGCAGCCATCGAAGGGGGGGGAGCTCTGGAAACACCATATATTTT.